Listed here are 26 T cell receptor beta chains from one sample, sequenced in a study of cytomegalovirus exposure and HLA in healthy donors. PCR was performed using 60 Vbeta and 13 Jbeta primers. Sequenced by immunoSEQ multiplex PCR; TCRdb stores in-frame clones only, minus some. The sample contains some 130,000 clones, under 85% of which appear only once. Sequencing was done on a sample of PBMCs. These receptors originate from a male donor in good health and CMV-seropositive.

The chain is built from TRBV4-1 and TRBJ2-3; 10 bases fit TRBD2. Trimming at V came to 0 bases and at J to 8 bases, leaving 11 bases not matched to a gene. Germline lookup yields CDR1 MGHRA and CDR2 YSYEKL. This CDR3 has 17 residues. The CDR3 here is CASSQERLAGETGTQYF. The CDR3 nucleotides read TGCGCCAGCAGCCAAGAGAGGCTAGCGGGAGAAACGGGTACGCAGTATTTT.

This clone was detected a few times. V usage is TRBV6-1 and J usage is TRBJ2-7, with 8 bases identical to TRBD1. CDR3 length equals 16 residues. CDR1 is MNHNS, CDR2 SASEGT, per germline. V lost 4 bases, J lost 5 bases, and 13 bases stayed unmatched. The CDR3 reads CASSADRRTGNDEQYF. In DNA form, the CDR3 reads TGTGCCAGCAGTGCGGATCGAAGGACAGGGAACGACGAGCAGTACTTC.

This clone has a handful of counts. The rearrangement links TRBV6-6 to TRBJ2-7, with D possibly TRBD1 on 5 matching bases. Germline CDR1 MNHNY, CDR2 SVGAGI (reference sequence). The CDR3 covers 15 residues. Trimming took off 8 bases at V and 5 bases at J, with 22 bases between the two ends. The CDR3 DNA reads TGTGCCAGCGCCATAAGTGGAACAGGACCCCACGAGCAGTACTTC. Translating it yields CASAISGTGPHEQYF.

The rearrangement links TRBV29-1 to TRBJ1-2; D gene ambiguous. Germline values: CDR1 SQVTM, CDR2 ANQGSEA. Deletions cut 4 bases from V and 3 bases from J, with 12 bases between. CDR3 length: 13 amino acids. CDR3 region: CSVGPDSDYGYTF. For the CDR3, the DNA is TGCAGCGTTGGCCCCGATTCGGACTATGGCTACACCTTC.

CDR3: CASRDRGASYEQYF. The CDR3 DNA is TGTGCCAGCAGGGACAGGGGGGCCTCCTACGAGCAGTACTTC. V usage is TRBV5-4 and J usage is TRBJ2-7, with TRBD1 matching over 10 bases. The CDR3 runs to 14 residues. Germline V gene lookup returns CDR1 SGHNT and CDR2 YYREEE (reference sequence). V shed 5 bases and J 0 bases; nucleotides not matched to a gene: 2.

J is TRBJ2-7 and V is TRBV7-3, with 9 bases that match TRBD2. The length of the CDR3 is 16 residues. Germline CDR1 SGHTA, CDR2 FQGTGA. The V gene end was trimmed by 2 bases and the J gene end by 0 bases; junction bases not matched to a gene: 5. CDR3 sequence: CASSLFASGNSYEQYF. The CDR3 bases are TGTGCCAGCAGCTTATTCGCTAGCGGGAACTCCTACGAGCAGTACTTC.

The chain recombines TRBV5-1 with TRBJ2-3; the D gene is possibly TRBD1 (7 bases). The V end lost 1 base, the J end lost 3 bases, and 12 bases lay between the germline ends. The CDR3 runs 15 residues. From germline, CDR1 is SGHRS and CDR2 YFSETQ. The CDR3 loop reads CASSLQGGGTDTQYF. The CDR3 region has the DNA TGCGCCAGCAGCTTGCAGGGGGGCGGAACAGATACGCAGTATTTT.

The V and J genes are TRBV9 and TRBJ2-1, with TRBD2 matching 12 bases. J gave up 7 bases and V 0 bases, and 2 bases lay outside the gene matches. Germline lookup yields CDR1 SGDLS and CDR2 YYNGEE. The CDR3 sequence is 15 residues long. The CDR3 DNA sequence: TGTGCCAGCAGCGTAGAGACTAGCGGGAGAAATGAGCAGTTCTTC. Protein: CASSVETSGRNEQFF.

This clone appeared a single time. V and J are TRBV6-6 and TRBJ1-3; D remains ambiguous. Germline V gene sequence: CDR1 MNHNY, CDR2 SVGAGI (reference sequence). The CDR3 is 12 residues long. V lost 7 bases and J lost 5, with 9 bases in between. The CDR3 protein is CASTYSRNTIYF. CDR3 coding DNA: TGTGCCAGCACCTACAGCCGAAACACCATATATTTT.

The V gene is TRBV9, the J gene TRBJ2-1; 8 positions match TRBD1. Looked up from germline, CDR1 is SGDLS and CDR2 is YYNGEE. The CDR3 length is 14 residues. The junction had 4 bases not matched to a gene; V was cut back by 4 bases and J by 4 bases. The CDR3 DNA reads TGTGCCAGCAGCCGCCGACAGGGGTACAATGAGCAGTTCTTC. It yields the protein CASSRRQGYNEQFF.

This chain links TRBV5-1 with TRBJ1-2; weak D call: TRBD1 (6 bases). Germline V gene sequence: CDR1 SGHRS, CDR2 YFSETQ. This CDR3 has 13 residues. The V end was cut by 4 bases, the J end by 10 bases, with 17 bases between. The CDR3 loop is CASSPSGGAVYTF. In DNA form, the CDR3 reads TGCGCCAGCAGCCCCTCTGGGGGGGCTGTCTACACCTTC.

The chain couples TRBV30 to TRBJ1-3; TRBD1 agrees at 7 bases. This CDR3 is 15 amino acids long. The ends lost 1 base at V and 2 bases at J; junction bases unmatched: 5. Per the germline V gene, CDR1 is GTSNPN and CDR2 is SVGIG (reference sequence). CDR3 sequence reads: CAWSAGTETGNTIYF. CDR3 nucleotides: TGTGCCTGGAGTGCCGGGACAGAGACTGGAAACACCATATATTTT.

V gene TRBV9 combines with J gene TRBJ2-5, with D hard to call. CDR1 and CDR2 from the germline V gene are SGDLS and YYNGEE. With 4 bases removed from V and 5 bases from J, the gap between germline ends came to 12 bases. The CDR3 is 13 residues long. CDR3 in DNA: TGTGCCAGCAGCCCGGGTGGTCGGGAGACCCAGTACTTC. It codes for CASSPGGRETQYF.

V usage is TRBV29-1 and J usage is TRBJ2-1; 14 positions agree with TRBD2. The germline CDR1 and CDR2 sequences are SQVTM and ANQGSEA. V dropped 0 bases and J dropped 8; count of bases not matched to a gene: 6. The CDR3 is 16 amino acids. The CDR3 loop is CSVEDRTSGRWDEQFF. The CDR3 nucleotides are TGCAGCGTTGAAGATAGGACTAGCGGGAGGTGGGATGAGCAGTTCTTC.

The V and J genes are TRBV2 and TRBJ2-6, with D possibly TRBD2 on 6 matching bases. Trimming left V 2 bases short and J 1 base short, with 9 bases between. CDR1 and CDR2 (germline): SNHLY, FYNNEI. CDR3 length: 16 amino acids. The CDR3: CASSERSGSGANVLTF. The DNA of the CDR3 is TGTGCCAGCAGTGAACGAAGCGGGTCTGGGGCCAACGTCCTGACTTTC.

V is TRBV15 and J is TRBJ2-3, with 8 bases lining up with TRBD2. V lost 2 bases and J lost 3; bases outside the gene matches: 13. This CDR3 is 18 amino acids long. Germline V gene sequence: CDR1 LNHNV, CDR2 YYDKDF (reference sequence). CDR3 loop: CATSRSPRAGGHTDTQYF. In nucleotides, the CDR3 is TGTGCCACCAGCAGATCCCCGAGGGCGGGGGGCCATACAGATACGCAGTATTTT.

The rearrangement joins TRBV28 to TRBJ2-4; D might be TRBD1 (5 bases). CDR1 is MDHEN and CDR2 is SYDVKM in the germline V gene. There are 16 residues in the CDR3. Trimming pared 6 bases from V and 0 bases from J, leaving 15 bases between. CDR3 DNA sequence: TGTGCCAGCAGACCTCATAGACAGCTAGCCAAAAACATTCAGTACTTC. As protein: CASRPHRQLAKNIQYF.

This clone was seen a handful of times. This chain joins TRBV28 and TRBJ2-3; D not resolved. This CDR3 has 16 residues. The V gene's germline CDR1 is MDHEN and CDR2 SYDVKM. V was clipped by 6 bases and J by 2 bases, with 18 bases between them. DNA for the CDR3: TGTGCCAGCAGAAAAACAGCCGCCCGGCACACAGATACGCAGTATTTT. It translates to CASRKTAARHTDTQYF.

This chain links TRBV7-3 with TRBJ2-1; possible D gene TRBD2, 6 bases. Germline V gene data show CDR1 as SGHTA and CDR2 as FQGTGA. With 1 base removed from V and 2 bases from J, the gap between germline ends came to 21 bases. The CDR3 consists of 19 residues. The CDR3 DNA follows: TGTGCCAGCAGCTTAATGACGGGTAGAACCGGGACTCCCTACAATGAGCAGTTCTTC. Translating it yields CASSLMTGRTGTPYNEQFF.

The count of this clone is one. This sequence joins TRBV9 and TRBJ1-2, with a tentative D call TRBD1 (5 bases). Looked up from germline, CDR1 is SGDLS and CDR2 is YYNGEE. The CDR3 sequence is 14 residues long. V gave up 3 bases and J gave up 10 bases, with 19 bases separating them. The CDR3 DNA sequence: TGTGCCAGCAGCGCACTGGGGGGGTCCTCGGTCTACACCTTC. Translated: CASSALGGSSVYTF.

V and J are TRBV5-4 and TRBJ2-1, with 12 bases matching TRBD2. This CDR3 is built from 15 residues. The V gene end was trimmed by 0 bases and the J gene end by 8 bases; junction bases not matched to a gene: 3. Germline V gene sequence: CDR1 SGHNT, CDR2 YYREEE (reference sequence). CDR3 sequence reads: CASSLGLAGEDEQFF. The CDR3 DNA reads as TGTGCCAGCAGCTTGGGACTAGCGGGAGAGGATGAGCAGTTCTTC.

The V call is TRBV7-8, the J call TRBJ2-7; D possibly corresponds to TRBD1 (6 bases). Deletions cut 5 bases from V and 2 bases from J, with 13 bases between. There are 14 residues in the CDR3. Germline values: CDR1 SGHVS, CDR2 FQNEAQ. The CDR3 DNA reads TGTGCCAGCAGCCTTGGGGCAGGGGCCTACGAGCAGTACTTC. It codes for CASSLGAGAYEQYF.

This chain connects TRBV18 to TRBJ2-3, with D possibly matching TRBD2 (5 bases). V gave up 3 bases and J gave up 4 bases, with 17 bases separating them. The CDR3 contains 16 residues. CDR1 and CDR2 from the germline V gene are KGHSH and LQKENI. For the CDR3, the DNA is TGTGCCAGCTCACCCGACCGGGAATTTGGATCAGATACGCAGTATTTT. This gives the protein CASSPDREFGSDTQYF.

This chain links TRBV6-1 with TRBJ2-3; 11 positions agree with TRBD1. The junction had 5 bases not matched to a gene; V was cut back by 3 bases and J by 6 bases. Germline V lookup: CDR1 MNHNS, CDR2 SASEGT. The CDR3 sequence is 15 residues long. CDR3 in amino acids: CASSDGTGGTDTQYF. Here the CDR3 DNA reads TGTGCCAGCAGTGACGGGACAGGGGGAACCGATACGCAGTATTTT.

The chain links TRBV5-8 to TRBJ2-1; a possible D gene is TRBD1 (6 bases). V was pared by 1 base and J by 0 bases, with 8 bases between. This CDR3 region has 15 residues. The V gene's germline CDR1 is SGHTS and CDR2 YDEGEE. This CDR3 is CASSLQGSSYNEQFF. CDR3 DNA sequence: TGTGCCAGCAGCTTGCAGGGGAGCTCCTACAATGAGCAGTTCTTC.

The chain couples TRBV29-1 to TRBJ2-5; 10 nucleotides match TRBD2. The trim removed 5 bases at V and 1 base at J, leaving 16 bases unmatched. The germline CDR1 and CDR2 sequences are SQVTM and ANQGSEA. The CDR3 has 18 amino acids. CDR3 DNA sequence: TGCAGCGTTAAGACACAGGGGGACCTAGCGGGGGTCCAAGAGACCCAGTACTTC. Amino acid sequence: CSVKTQGDLAGVQETQYF.